This T cell receptor beta chain comes out of a study of breast tumors, draining lymph nodes, adjacent tissues. Study-wide findings and caveats: Data only fit, rather than demonstrated, lymph node origin of most tumor T cells.

This clonotype has at least ten counts. What it binds is not known. J lost 2 bases, V lost 3 bases, and 8 bases had no gene match. This CDR3 region has 17 residues. Germline values: CDR1 SGHRS, CDR2 YFSETQ. TCRdb itself ran the multiplex PCR reads through MiXCR, one entry per CDR3 protein. The sample yields roughly 110,000 distinct CDR3 sequences, about 31% seen once. Axillary draining lymph nodes of breast cancer patients supplied the node samples. The sequence derives from a female donor with breast cancer. Some clones in this sample may be carry-over from other donors' samples. Sequenced input: axillary lymph node tissue. The J gene is TRBJ2-7, the V gene TRBV5-1; 13 nucleotides agree with TRBD2. In DNA form, the CDR3 reads TGCGCCAGCAGCTCGGGGACTAGCGGGACTCACACCTACGAGCAGTACTTC. Encoded protein: CASSSGTSGTHTYEQYF.